The 12 T cell receptor beta chains listed next were all sequenced from one sample in a study of Tregs in tolerant kidney transplant recipients. Data came from immunoSEQ multiplex PCR; TCRdb stores just in-frame clones and leaves some out. The sample has 85,000 to 95,000 clones, approximately 92% seen once. Specimen: CD8+ T cells from blood. The source is a human donor in good health.

This chain joins TRBV30 and TRBJ2-1, with 12 bases matching TRBD2. In germline, CDR1 is GTSNPN, CDR2 SVGIG (reference sequence). The CDR3 spans 17 residues. The ends lost 1 base at V and 6 bases at J; junction bases unmatched: 10. The CDR3 DNA reads TGTGCCTGGAGTGATCTACCGACTAGCGGGAGTTCCAATGAGCAGTTCTTC. It translates to CAWSDLPTSGSSNEQFF.

The chain uses TRBV27 and TRBJ2-7; the D is unclear. This CDR3 spans 16 amino acids. Germline assignment: CDR1 MNHEY and CDR2 SMNVEV (reference sequence). The V end lost 4 bases, the J end lost 2 bases, and 18 bases lay between the germline ends. The chain's CDR3 is CASSSRYGLRAYEQYF. The CDR3 nucleotides read TGTGCCAGCAGTTCTCGGTACGGGCTTAGGGCCTACGAGCAGTACTTC.

This sequence joins TRBV9 and TRBJ2-5; 10 positions agree with TRBD2. The V gene's germline CDR1 is SGDLS and CDR2 YYNGEE. CDR3 length equals 17 residues. Trimming cost V 0 bases and J 4 bases; bases outside gene matches: 9. CDR3 residues: CASSVGGTSVFIETQYF. For the CDR3, the DNA is TGTGCCAGCAGCGTAGGAGGGACTAGCGTATTCATAGAGACCCAGTACTTC.

This chain uses TRBV11-2 with TRBJ2-1; no definite D call. The CDR3 loop spans 12 amino acids. CDR1 is SGHAT, CDR2 FQNNGV, per germline. V lost 5 bases, J lost 9 bases, and 11 bases lay in between. The CDR3: CASSRAGTEQFF. CDR3 bases: TGTGCCAGCAGCCGCGCAGGCACTGAGCAGTTCTTC. Drawing the rest from reference TRBV11-2 and TRBJ2-1, the complete variable domain is EAGVAQSPRYKIIEKRQSVAFWCNPISGHATLYWYQQILGQGPKLLIQFQNNGVVDDSQLPKDRFSAERLKGVDSTLKIQPAKLEDSAVYLCASSRAGTEQFFGPGTRLTVL.

The chain has TRBV11-2 and TRBJ2-3; 7 bases agree with TRBD2. The CDR3 loop spans 15 amino acids. CDR1 is SGHAT, CDR2 FQNNGV, per germline. The ends lost 4 bases at V and 4 bases at J; junction bases unmatched: 8. CDR3 coding DNA: TGTGCCAGCAGCTATTGGGGGGGGAGCCCAGATACGCAGTATTTT. Translating gives CASSYWGGSPDTQYF.

The chain recombines TRBV13 with TRBJ2-2; 14 nucleotides line up with TRBD2. This CDR3 spans 20 amino acids. Looked up from germline, CDR1 is PRHDT and CDR2 is FYEKMQ (reference sequence). V shed 5 bases, J shed 4 bases, and the junction held 15 bases outside the gene matches. The CDR3 is CASSGDMRLAGGPGTGELFF. The CDR3 DNA reads TGTGCCAGCAGCGGAGATATGAGACTAGCGGGGGGGCCCGGCACCGGGGAGCTGTTTTTT.

CDR3: CASIRDWNSGNTIYF. CDR3 coding DNA: TGTGCCAGTATCAGGGACTGGAACTCTGGAAACACCATATATTTT. This rearrangement joins TRBV19 to TRBJ1-3, with D possibly matching TRBD1 (5 bases). V was clipped by 7 bases and J by 0 bases, with 13 bases between them. This CDR3 comprises 15 residues. Germline-derived CDR1 and CDR2 are LNHDA and SQIVND (reference sequence).

Details on this clone: The identical CDR3 is also encoded by other nucleotide sequences in the sample. This sequence joins TRBV30 and TRBJ1-1; no definite D call. The CDR3 totals 11 residues. V was pared by 2 bases and J by 4 bases, with 5 bases between. Germline V gene data show CDR1 as GTSNPN and CDR2 as SVGIG (reference sequence). The CDR3 loop is CAWSPGTEAFF. As DNA, the CDR3 is TGTGCCTGGAGTCCCGGCACTGAAGCTTTCTTT.

V and J are TRBV13 and TRBJ2-5, with unresolved D. The length of the CDR3 is 12 residues. Trimming took off 0 bases at V and 5 bases at J, with 4 bases between the two ends. Germline V lookup: CDR1 PRHDT, CDR2 FYEKMQ (reference sequence). DNA of the CDR3: TGTGCCAGCAGCTTAGGCCGTGAGACCCAGTACTTC. It yields the protein CASSLGRETQYF.

This sequence joins TRBV6-1 and TRBJ2-3; D unresolved. The germline V and J ends were trimmed by 6 bases and 0 bases, with 13 bases remaining between them. The germline V gene encodes CDR1 MNHNS and CDR2 SASEGT. This CDR3 is 15 amino acids long. CDR3 protein: CASSRGVPSTDTQYF. In DNA, the CDR3 is TGTGCCAGCAGCAGAGGAGTACCTAGCACAGATACGCAGTATTTT.

This rearrangement joins TRBV7-8 to TRBJ1-5; D gene ambiguous. The germline gives CDR1 SGHVS, CDR2 FQNEAQ. Trimming stripped 1 base from V and 3 bases from J, with 13 bases between. The CDR3 spans 16 residues. DNA of the CDR3: TGTGCCAGCAGCTTAGATACCCGGATTCTCAATCAGCCCCAGCATTTT. Amino acids: CASSLDTRILNQPQHF.

The chain links TRBV9 to TRBJ2-2; no firm D call. Trimming pared 3 bases from V and 4 bases from J, leaving 1 base between. Per the germline V gene, CDR1 is SGDLS and CDR2 is YYNGEE. CDR3 length: 11 residues. The CDR3 DNA is TGTGCCAGCAGCGCCACCGGGGAGCTGTTTTTT. Amino acid sequence: CASSATGELFF.